Detailed here is one TCR beta chain. Its antigen is unknown. The CDR3 is made up of 18 amino acids. Germline-derived CDR1 and CDR2 are MDHEN and SYDVKM. This sample stems from a study of CXCR3-negative and CXCR3-positive naive CD8 T cells. Findings and caveats of the study: Naive subsets were similarly diverse, while memory CD8+ repertoires were much less diverse. In CXCR3-positive naive cells, the TRB CDR3s were more hydrophobic than in CXCR3-negative naive cells.

In preparing the TRB cDNA libraries, 5' RACE with UMI labels was used. TCRdb re-called the 5' RACE reads; every CDR3 protein appears as one record, without DNA. The data show some 120,000 distinct CDR3 sequences, and the top ten clones hold 0.59%. Naive CD8+ T lymphocytes were specified as CD45RO-CCR7+CD27+CD95-. This clonotype originated in a human donor in good health. Some clones in this sample may be carry-over from other donors' samples. The chain combines TRBV28 with TRBJ1-5; the D call of TRBD1 rests on TCRdb alone, since no DNA is present to check it. Sequenced: naive CXCR3+ CD8+ T cells from blood. Subset defined: CD45RO-CCR7+CD27+CD95- naive CD8+ T cells expressing CXCR3 (TNR3+). The CDR3 here is CASTSRYWTGRVNQPQHF.